Here is one T cell receptor beta chain with its context. Original data processing: Reference gene primer amplification in the assay estimated nucleated cell counts. Libraries were prepared by immunoSEQ multiplex PCR; TCRdb keeps only in-frame clonotypes and omits some of them. V and J calls and clone size are given by that table; D and trimming were obtained from the DNA. Of over 250,000 clones in the sample, roughly 89% were seen once. This entry belongs to a study of blood T cell repertoires in COVID-19. The CDR3 has 16 residues. V gave up 4 bases and J gave up 3 bases, with 19 bases separating them. Germline loops: CDR1 MNHEY, CDR2 SMNVEV (reference sequence).

The clonotype was recovered from a man in his forties or fifties with acute or convalescent COVID-19. Sequencing was carried out using peripheral blood. The rearrangement joins TRBV27 to TRBJ2-7; TRBD1 is a possible D gene (6 bases). The CDR3 sequence: CASSSTLTGWYYEQYF. In DNA form, the CDR3 reads TGTGCCAGCAGTTCCACCCTGACAGGTTGGTACTACGAGCAGTACTTC.